Below, one T cell receptor beta chain is given with its context. This clonotype was observed a handful of times. Its binding antigen is unknown. No per-base quality is available; no much larger clone lies one base away. Ficoll-Paque density gradient centrifugation was used to isolate PBMCs. This sample was taken from a study of T-cell memory formation after mild COVID-19 (dated by TCRdb to the early 2020s). For the study in its entirety: TCR sequence clusters from the two donors were found to be largely donor specific. In two donors, T-cell clones that expanded and contracted after mild COVID-19 were followed by sequencing TCRalpha and TCRbeta repertoires longitudinally. Two young, previously healthy adult volunteers, one female and one male, were included in the cohort. Overall study outcomes, separate from this receptor: Contracting CD4+ clones appeared mostly in the CM and EM memory subsets, whereas CD8+ clones were enriched in EMRA. The detection of some responding clones in pre-infection memory suggests that pre-existing cross-reactive memory T cells joined the SARS-CoV-2 response. SARS-CoV-2 specificity was not confirmed for the second-wave clones peaking on day 37. Balanced CD4/CD8 phenotypes were observed for clones contracting from day 15 to 85, whereas a bias towards CD4+ was observed for a second wave of clones expanding from day 15 to 37. Only a couple of mild cases were covered by the study, and larger cohorts that include severe cases with pre-infection samples were considered necessary.

Sequenced on an Illumina NovaSeq 6000. Using 5'RACE with constant-segment primers, TCRalpha and TCRbeta cDNA libraries were constructed, with sample barcodes and unique molecular identifiers added in the process. Trizol reagent was used to extract RNA from every sample. The libraries were amplified in two PCR steps, and the second step added a second sample barcode and Illumina TruSeq adapters. Libraries were sequenced on an Illumina NovaSeq with 2 x 150 bp paired-end reads. Per the source publication's procedure: Reads were demultiplexed and collapsed into UMI-guided consensus sequences with migec v1.2.7. With mixcr v2.1.11, UMI consensuses were aligned to TRA and TRB V and J templates and assembled into clonotypes. Expanded or contracted clonotypes were those called significant by both edgeR and NoisET, with noise models trained on biological replicates. edgeR calls used a false discovery rate-adjusted p below 0.01 and a log2 fold-change threshold of 1. PCA with hierarchical clustering of max-normalized trajectories of the 1000 most abundant clonotypes was used as exploratory dynamics analysis. The CD4 or CD8 phenotype of responding clones was assigned using the separately sequenced CD4+ and CD8+ repertoires. In TCRdb, the public reads were trimmed at Q25 with fastp and aligned with MiXCR, with productive beta chains retained. Each entry is one CDR3 protein sequence, shown with its most common DNA and genes. TCRdb assigned the V and J calls; the authors' analysis was not used. The sample includes 150,000 to 200,000 distinct CDR3 sequences, with over 20% observed a single time. Clones ranked in the top ten supply 20% to 25% of the sample.

CDR1 and CDR2 (SGHVS, FQNEAQ) derive from the germline V gene. Including the terminal cysteine and phenylalanine, the CDR3 comprises 15 residues. Solely the CDR3 DNA is kept, with 45 bases framed from the first base. At the junction V is shortened by 5 bases and J by 2 bases; bases outside the gene matches: 4. The sequence links TRBV7-8 to TRBJ1-5; 9 central nucleotides agree with TRBD1. The sample comprised PBMCs or a T cell subset sorted from them (not recorded which). The TCR sequence derives from an adult woman who had mild COVID-19 (a few samples of this study predate the infection). The sample titles of this study are shuffled in the database, so cell type and time point are left out; the donor was told from shared clones. The nucleotides are TGTGCCAGCAGCCCGTGGACAGGGGGCAATCAGCCCCAGCATTTT. Its coded protein is CASSPWTGGNQPQHF.